The 23 T cell receptor beta chains given below trace back to one sample, sequenced in a study of cytomegalovirus exposure and HLA in healthy donors. The primer mix had 60 Vbeta and 13 Jbeta primers. TCRdb's copy holds only in-frame clones and misses some; the assay was immunoSEQ multiplex PCR. The repertoire has over 150,000 clones, 60% to 80% of them found once; the top ten carry around 13%. Material for sequencing was PBMCs. The receptors here all came from a man under 40 in good health and CMV-seropositive.

The chain has TRBV11-2 and TRBJ2-7, with D possibly TRBD1 on 5 matching bases. CDR1 is SGHAT and CDR2 is FQNNGV in the germline V gene. The CDR3 has 11 amino acids. Trimming took 10 bases from V and 2 from J, leaving 9 bases between them. The CDR3 bases are TGTGCCACCCAGGGTACCTACGAGCAGTACTTC. It specifies CATQGTYEQYF.

The rearrangement uses TRBV29-1 and TRBJ1-2; 10 bases match TRBD1. This CDR3 spans 13 amino acids. Germline CDR1 SQVTM, CDR2 ANQGSEA. V dropped 5 bases and J dropped 6; count of bases not matched to a gene: 6. CDR3 DNA: TGCAGCGTTCCATCCGGGACAGGGGATGGCTACACCTTC. Amino acids: CSVPSGTGDGYTF.

The J gene is TRBJ2-7, the V gene TRBV9; 10 bases align to TRBD2. V lost 0 bases, J lost 3 bases, and 3 bases stayed unmatched. Germline V gene data show CDR1 as SGDLS and CDR2 as YYNGEE. This CDR3 is built from 15 residues. The CDR3 loop reads CASSVDSGRVYEQYF. CDR3 sequence (DNA): TGTGCCAGCAGCGTAGACAGCGGGAGGGTCTACGAGCAGTACTTC.

This chain links TRBV28 with TRBJ1-1; D is unresolved. Germline-derived CDR1 and CDR2 are MDHEN and SYDVKM. V lost 4 bases to trimming and J lost 1 base, with 7 bases between them. There are 13 residues in the CDR3. The chain's CDR3 is CASSSTSNTEAFF. CDR3 nucleotide sequence: TGTGCCAGCAGTTCAACATCGAACACTGAAGCTTTCTTT.

The rearrangement links TRBV14 to TRBJ2-2; 7 positions agree with TRBD2. This CDR3 contains 16 residues. The germline V gene encodes CDR1 SGHDN and CDR2 FVKESK. The junction had 9 bases not matched to a gene; V was cut back by 4 bases and J by 4 bases. CDR3 sequence: CASSRISGTFTGELFF. CDR3 in DNA: TGTGCCAGCAGCCGAATCAGCGGGACGTTCACCGGGGAGCTGTTTTTT. Combining the CDR3 with reference TRBV14 and TRBJ2-2 gives the whole variable domain EAGVTQFPSHSVIEKGQTVTLRCDPISGHDNLYWYRRVMGKEIKFLLHFVKESKQDESGMPNNRFLAERTGGTYSTLKVQPAELEDSGVYFCASSRISGTFTGELFFGEGSRLTVL.

The chain couples TRBV28 to TRBJ1-4; 7 positions agree with TRBD1. CDR1 is MDHEN and CDR2 is SYDVKM in the germline V gene. With V trimmed by 2 bases and J by 5 bases, 5 bases remained unmatched. There are 15 residues in the CDR3. The DNA for the CDR3 is TGTGCCAGCAGTTTAAGATCGACAGGGAATGAAAAACTGTTTTTT. Protein product: CASSLRSTGNEKLFF.

This chain links TRBV25-1 with TRBJ2-7; 14 positions match TRBD2. With V trimmed by 3 bases and J by 4 bases, 8 bases remained unmatched. CDR3 length: 17 residues. Germline V lookup: CDR1 MGHDK, CDR2 SYGVNS. The CDR3 sequence is CASSDYLTSGRAYEQYF. DNA for the CDR3: TGTGCCAGCAGTGATTACTTGACTAGCGGGAGGGCGTACGAGCAGTACTTC.

The rearrangement uses TRBV5-4 and TRBJ2-3; 8 bases line up with TRBD1. V was clipped by 1 base and J by 6 bases; unmatched bases: 4. The CDR3 length is 14 residues. Germline assignment: CDR1 SGHNT and CDR2 YYREEE (reference sequence). The CDR3 DNA follows: TGTGCCAGCAGCTTGCAGGGGGCGGTTGATACGCAGTATTTT. As protein: CASSLQGAVDTQYF.

The chain employs TRBV6-1 and TRBJ2-1, with 9 bases lining up with TRBD2. The ends lost 3 bases at V and 9 bases at J; junction bases unmatched: 12. This CDR3 has 16 amino acids. Germline CDR1 is MNHNS and CDR2 is SASEGT. The CDR3 region is CASSEKLGSGSSEQFF. For the CDR3, the DNA is TGTGCCAGCAGTGAGAAATTGGGTAGCGGGAGTAGTGAGCAGTTCTTC.

CDR3 DNA sequence: TGCGCCAGCAGCGATTCACAGGGGTCCCGCTCCTACGAGCAGTACTTC. It translates to CASSDSQGSRSYEQYF. This chain links TRBV5-1 with TRBJ2-7, with TRBD1 matching over 7 bases. Germline V gene data show CDR1 as SGHRS and CDR2 as YFSETQ. The V gene end was trimmed by 4 bases and the J gene end by 0 bases; junction bases not matched to a gene: 10. CDR3 length: 16 residues.

This rearrangement joins TRBV7-2 to TRBJ2-1, with D hard to call. Trimming shortened V by 5 bases and J by 8 bases, and 19 bases separated the two germline ends. There are 15 residues in the CDR3. CDR1 and CDR2 (germline): SGHTA, FQGNSA. CDR3 bases: TGTGCCAGCAGCCTCCGACAAAGCCCTTGGGATGAGCAGTTCTTC. This codes for CASSLRQSPWDEQFF.

The J gene is TRBJ1-1, the V gene TRBV28; D is undetermined. The CDR3 is 11 residues long. Germline V gives CDR1 MDHEN, CDR2 SYDVKM. V lost 3 bases to trimming and J lost 5 bases, with 4 bases between them. The CDR3, as DNA: TGTGCCAGCAGTTTCTTTACTGAAGCTTTCTTT. Amino acid sequence: CASSFFTEAFF.

V is TRBV19 and J is TRBJ1-5; 10 bases line up with TRBD1. Germline values: CDR1 LNHDA, CDR2 SQIVND (reference sequence). This CDR3 contains 17 residues. The V gene end was trimmed by 5 bases and the J gene end by 6 bases; junction bases not matched to a gene: 13. The CDR3 nucleotides read TGTGCCAGTAGTGTATTGACAGGGGGCGGTCTGACTCAGCCCCAGCATTTT. Protein product: CASSVLTGGGLTQPQHF. The entire variable domain, with the rest obtained from reference TRBV19 and TRBJ1-5, is as follows: DGGITQSPKYLFRKEGQNVTLSCEQNLNHDAMYWYRQDPGQGLRLIYYSQIVNDFQKGDIAEGYSVSREKKESFPLTVTSAQKNPTAFYLCASSVLTGGGLTQPQHFGDGTRLSIL.

The genes are TRBV19 and TRBJ1-1; no definite D call. The CDR3 consists of 13 residues. Trimming left V 4 bases short and J 4 bases short, with 10 bases between. Germline lookup yields CDR1 LNHDA and CDR2 SQIVND (reference sequence). CDR3 protein: CASSNFPTTEAFF. The CDR3, as DNA: TGTGCCAGTAGTAACTTCCCTACCACTGAAGCTTTCTTT.

This clone showed up just a few times. The V call is TRBV29-1, the J call TRBJ1-2; TRBD1 is a possible D gene (5 bases). V lost 3 bases and J lost 4, with 12 bases in between. From germline, CDR1 is SQVTM and CDR2 ANQGSEA. There are 13 residues in the CDR3. CDR3 region: CSVDDSGGYGYTF. The CDR3 DNA reads as TGCAGCGTTGATGATTCGGGGGGCTATGGCTACACCTTC.

This clone came up once. The chain employs TRBV27 and TRBJ2-7; 7 bases map to TRBD1. Trimming removed 6 bases from V and 6 bases from J; junction bases left unmatched: 8. The CDR3 length is 13 residues. CDR1 and CDR2 from the germline V gene are MNHEY and SMNVEV (reference sequence). In DNA, the CDR3 is TGTGCCAGCAGCTCAACAGGGGCCGGCGAGCAGTACTTC. Translated: CASSSTGAGEQYF.

V is TRBV27 and J is TRBJ1-1, with TRBD1 matching over 7 bases. The J segment lost 4 bases and the V segment lost 4 bases, leaving 9 bases of the junction unmatched. The CDR3 has 15 amino acids. CDR1 and CDR2 from the germline V gene are MNHEY and SMNVEV (reference sequence). The chain's CDR3 is CASSSRQGWGTEAFF. The CDR3, as DNA: TGTGCCAGCAGTTCGCGACAGGGTTGGGGCACTGAAGCTTTCTTT.

The rearrangement links TRBV11-2 to TRBJ2-7; 13 positions match TRBD2. The ends lost 4 bases at V and 5 bases at J; junction bases unmatched: 5. The germline V gene has CDR1 SGHAT and CDR2 FQNNGV. This CDR3 contains 15 residues. The CDR3 nucleotides are TGTGCCAGCAGCTCCGGACTAGCGGGAGCGGACGAGCAGTACTTC. It translates to CASSSGLAGADEQYF.

The chain joins TRBV9 to TRBJ1-6; 10 bases align to TRBD1. After removal of 4 bases from V and 10 bases from J, the junction contained 2 bases not matched to a gene. Germline CDR1 SGDLS, CDR2 YYNGEE. The CDR3 covers 13 residues. The CDR3 nucleotides are TGTGCCAGCAGCAAGGACAGGGGGTCACCCCTCCACTTT. Its translation: CASSKDRGSPLHF. Combining the CDR3 with reference TRBV9 and TRBJ1-6 gives the whole variable domain DSGVTQTPKHLITATGQRVTLRCSPRSGDLSVYWYQQSLDQGLQFLIQYYNGEERAKGNILERFSAQQFPDLHSELNLSSLELGDSALYFCASSKDRGSPLHFGNGTRLTVT.

The chain links TRBV7-8 to TRBJ1-1; maybe TRBD1 (5 bases). CDR3 length equals 13 residues. V was cut by 5 bases and J by 0 bases, with 7 bases left in between. The germline gives CDR1 SGHVS, CDR2 FQNEAQ. Written as DNA, the CDR3 is TGTGCCAGCAGCATACAGGTGAACACTGAAGCTTTCTTT. Its protein is CASSIQVNTEAFF.

The J gene is TRBJ2-1, the V gene TRBV15; D perhaps matches TRBD2 (5 bases). CDR1 and CDR2 from the germline V gene are LNHNV and YYDKDF (reference sequence). The CDR3 covers 14 residues. With 0 bases removed from V and 11 bases from J, the gap between germline ends came to 14 bases. DNA for the CDR3: TGTGCCACCAGCAGAGATCGGGCGGGCGGCAAGCAGTTCTTC. Its protein product is CATSRDRAGGKQFF.

V gene TRBV5-1 combines with J gene TRBJ1-2; 7 bases agree with TRBD1. The CDR3 sequence is 14 residues long. V shed 3 bases, J shed 8 bases, and the junction held 10 bases outside the gene matches. The V gene's germline CDR1 is SGHRS and CDR2 YFSETQ. The CDR3 nucleotides are TGCGCCAGCAGCTGGGGGACAGCCGGCGGGGGCTACACCTTC. The encoded protein is CASSWGTAGGGYTF.

This clone was detected only once. The chain couples TRBV28 to TRBJ1-5; D gene uncertain. Trimming took off 6 bases at V and 7 bases at J, with 13 bases between the two ends. Germline CDR1 MDHEN, CDR2 SYDVKM. The CDR3 consists of 13 residues. CDR3 residues: CASSLDLDQPQHF. CDR3 nucleotide sequence: TGTGCCAGCAGCCTTGACCTAGACCAGCCCCAGCATTTT.